This paragraph covers one TCR beta chain sequence. The junction had 6 bases not matched to a gene; V was cut back by 5 bases and J by 5 bases. CDR1 is SNHLY, CDR2 FYNNEI, per germline. The CDR3 consists of 15 residues. This sample stems from a study of human T cells and chemical hapten exposure. Whole-study context: Donors were sensitized with 2% DPC on the upper inner arm. The study patch tested 0.01% DPC on the upper back and read results at 6 days.

Sample time point: pre-sensitization, week 0. This sample's treatment: therapeutic diphenylcyclopropenone sensitization with weekly scalp DPC. Alopecia patients between 18 and 70 years old and suitable for DPC were used as donors. TCRdb itself ran the RACE reads through MiXCR, one entry per CDR3 protein. The profile shows approximately 370,000 distinct CDR3 sequences, around 5.5% of them singletons. The sequence derives from a woman between 18 and 30 years old with alopecia areata. Some clones in this sample may be carry-over from other donors' samples. The chain employs TRBV2 and TRBJ2-5, with 12 nucleotides matching TRBD1. Sequencing was performed on whole blood, taken in connection with sensitization to the hapten diphenylcyclopropenone (DPC). CDR3 loop: CASSPGQGAWETQYF. CDR3 coding DNA: TGTGCCAGCAGTCCGGGACAGGGGGCGTGGGAGACCCAGTACTTC.